These T cell receptor beta chains were read from a single sample in a study of shared clonotypes between healthy human individuals. Measured with immunoSEQ multiplex PCR; TCRdb has only the in-frame clones, and not every one. The sample comprises some 2.1 million clones, about 95% of which are singletons, and 1.1% rests with the top ten. The source material was naive CD8+ T cells sorted from blood. These receptors originate from a man younger than 35 in good health. The CDR3 runs from the conserved cysteine through the conserved F or W. The D gene is left open where the match is weak. Clone size is shown for a subset of rows, as once, few, many or a class of expanded clone.

-	-	TRBV4-1	TRBJ1-3	TGCGCCAGCAGCCTAGACGGGAGACCTGGAAACACCATATATTTT	CASSLDGRPGNTIYF
-	-	TRBV2	TRBJ2-1	TGTGCCAGCAGTGAAGTGCGATTTGGACAAGGGGGCAATGAGCAGTTCTTC	CASSEVRFGQGGNEQFF
once	TRBD1	TRBV9	TRBJ1-2	TGTGCCAGCAGCACCCCGGGACAGGGGGCCAGAGATTATGGCTACACCTTC	CASSTPGQGARDYGYTF
-	-	TRBV30	TRBJ2-1	TGTGCCTGGTCCTCCACTCAGGATGAGCAGTTCTTC	CAWSSTQDEQFF
-	-	TRBV4-3	TRBJ1-3	TGCGCCAGCAGCCAAGATATTGGGACACCAAGCTCTGGAAACACCATATATTTT	CASSQDIGTPSSGNTIYF
-	-	TRBV7-9	TRBJ2-5	TGTGCCAGCAGCTTCGGAGGCGGGGTGGAGACCCAGTACTTC	CASSFGGGVETQYF
-	-	TRBV6-5	TRBJ1-1	TGTGCCAGCAGCCACGAGTGGGGGGCGGGCACTGAAGCTTTCTTT	CASSHEWGAGTEAFF
-	-	TRBV4-1	TRBJ1-2	TGCGCCAGCAGCCCCCAACAGGGATATGGCTACACCTTC	CASSPQQGYGYTF
-	TRBD2	TRBV27	TRBJ2-5	TGTGCCAGCAGTTTGCTAGCGGGGAGGGAGACCCAGTACTTC	CASSLLAGRETQYF
-	TRBD1	TRBV4-2	TRBJ1-2	TGTGCCAGCAGCCAAGGGACAGGGGATTATGGCTACACCTTC	CASSQGTGDYGYTF
once	-	TRBV30	TRBJ2-7	TGTGCCTGGGAATTCCAGGGATCCTACGAGCAGTACTTC	CAWEFQGSYEQYF
once	-	TRBV30	TRBJ2-7	TGTGCCTGGAGTAGTGGACAGTACGAGCAGTACTTC	CAWSSGQYEQYF
once	TRBD1	TRBV7-9	TRBJ2-1	TGTGCCAGCAGCTTATTGGCTGGGACAGGGGGCCCGAATGAGCAGTTCTTC	CASSLLAGTGGPNEQFF
few	TRBD1	TRBV30	TRBJ2-5	TGTGCCTGGACAGGGGGCGGAGAGACCCAGTACTTC	CAWTGGGETQYF
-	-	TRBV12-5	TRBJ2-3	TGTGCTAGTGGTTCACAGGTGGCCGCAGATACGCAGTATTTT	CASGSQVAADTQYF
once	TRBD2	TRBV7-9	TRBJ2-2	TGTGCCAGCAGCTCTACCGGGACTAGCGGGAGCAGGACCGGGGAGCTGTTTTTT	CASSSTGTSGSRTGELFF
once	-	TRBV9	TRBJ2-3	TGTGCCAGCAGCGTAGCGGGGGGCCTCACAGATACGCAGTATTTT	CASSVAGGLTDTQYF
-	-	TRBV6-5	TRBJ2-7	TGTGCCAGCAGTTACTCGCCGACGATCTCGGAGCAGTACTTC	CASSYSPTISEQYF
-	-	TRBV5-6	TRBJ2-7	TGTGCCAGCAGCTTCGGCGGAGACTCCTACGAGCAGTACTTC	CASSFGGDSYEQYF
-	-	TRBV19	TRBJ2-6	TGTGCCAGTAGTAACACGAGGGAACCTTTCCTCTCTGGGGCCAACGTCCTGACTTTC	CASSNTREPFLSGANVLTF
-	-	TRBV9	TRBJ2-1	TGTGCCAGCAGCGTAGGAGGGTTGGGGAATGAGCAGTTCTTC	CASSVGGLGNEQFF
-	-	TRBV7-9	TRBJ1-5	TGTGCCAGCAGCTTAGGGGACATTAGCAATCAGCCCCAGCATTTT	CASSLGDISNQPQHF
-	-	TRBV30	TRBJ1-2	TGTGCCTGGTCAGCGGAGACCGGAGCTAACTATGGCTACACCTTC	CAWSAETGANYGYTF
-	-	TRBV2	TRBJ1-1	TGTGCCAGCAGTGAAGCCGAGACAGAATATGAAGCTTTCTTT	CASSEAETEYEAFF
-	TRBD1	TRBV4-1	TRBJ2-7	TGCGCCAGCAGCCAAGATGGCCAGGGGGAAGGGTACGAGCAGTACTTC	CASSQDGQGEGYEQYF
few	-	TRBV6-7	TRBJ1-5	TGTGCCAGCACCGACCCGGATGGTCAGCCCCAGCATTTT	CASTDPDGQPQHF
-	-	TRBV19	TRBJ1-2	TGTGCCGTGGCAGACGGGTCGTATAACTATGGCTACACCTTC	CAVADGSYNYGYTF
-	-	TRBV27	TRBJ2-1	TGTGCCAGCAGTCAGCTGACCGTGAATGAGCAGTTCTTC	CASSQLTVNEQFF
-	-	TRBV2	TRBJ2-7	TGTGCCAGCAGTTTAGCGGACAGATTCTACGAGCAGTACTTC	CASSLADRFYEQYF
-	TRBD2	TRBV18	TRBJ2-7	TGTGCCAGCTCACCACCACGAGCGACTAGCGGGAGGAGCTCCTACGAGCAGTACTTC	CASSPPRATSGRSSYEQYF
-	-	TRBV30	TRBJ2-1	TGTGCCTGGAGTAACGAATACAATGAGCAGTTCTTC	CAWSNEYNEQFF
-	-	TRBV4-3	TRBJ1-3	TGCGCCAGCAGCCAAGACACAACTTCTGGAAACACCATATATTTT	CASSQDTTSGNTIYF
-	-	TRBV19	TRBJ1-1	TGTGCCAGTAGGCAGAACACTGAAGCTTTCTTT	CASRQNTEAFF
-	TRBD2	TRBV11-2	TRBJ2-7	TGTGCCAGCAGCTTAGATCCGCCTAGCGGGGGGGACTACGAGCAGTACTTC	CASSLDPPSGGDYEQYF
-	-	TRBV4-3	TRBJ2-1	TGCGCCAGCAGCCAAGATTATCTTGCGGAATACAATGAGCAGTTCTTC	CASSQDYLAEYNEQFF
-	TRBD1	TRBV7-9	TRBJ2-7	TGTGCCAGCAGCCTGGGACAGGGAGGCTACGAGCAGTACTTC	CASSLGQGGYEQYF
-	-	TRBV11-3	TRBJ2-1	TGTGCCAGCAGCAGGGATCCGTCAGCATACAATGAGCAGTTCTTC	CASSRDPSAYNEQFF
-	-	TRBV28	TRBJ1-2	TGTGCCAGCAGTCGGGAACCACAGGGCTATGGCTACACCTTC	CASSREPQGYGYTF
-	TRBD1	TRBV6-5	TRBJ2-7	TGTGCCAGCAGTTACGACAGGGCCCTATCCTACGAGCAGTACTTC	CASSYDRALSYEQYF
-	TRBD2	TRBV6-5	TRBJ2-3	TGTGCCAGCAGTTACGAGACTAGCGGGGCGGATACGCAGTATTTT	CASSYETSGADTQYF
-	-	TRBV2	TRBJ2-3	TGTGCCAGCAGCCCAGGGATATTCACAGATACGCAGTATTTT	CASSPGIFTDTQYF
-	-	TRBV5-6	TRBJ2-7	TGTGCCAGCAGTACTGGCGGGAAGGGGGCCTACGAGCAGTACTTC	CASSTGGKGAYEQYF
-	-	TRBV2	TRBJ1-2	TGTGCCAGCAGTGACGACAGTCGATATGGCTACACCTTC	CASSDDSRYGYTF
-	-	TRBV10-1	TRBJ1-1	TGCGCCAGCAGCCTGGACGGTGTGAACACTGAAGCTTTCTTT	CASSLDGVNTEAFF
-	-	TRBV5-6	TRBJ2-7	TGTGCCAGCAGCCAGTGGGACTCCCCCTACGAGCAGTACTTC	CASSQWDSPYEQYF
-	-	TRBV10-3	TRBJ2-5	TGTGCCATCAGTGAGTCTGGGGCGGGAACCCAAGAGACCCAGTACTTC	CAISESGAGTQETQYF
-	-	TRBV15	TRBJ2-5	TGTGCCACCAGCAGAGATTCAGAGACCCAGTACTTC	CATSRDSETQYF
-	-	TRBV7-8	TRBJ2-2	TGTGCCAGCAGCTTGGACACCGGGGAGCTGTTTTTT	CASSLDTGELFF
-	-	TRBV6-5	TRBJ2-7	TGTGCCAGCAAGTTCGGGCAGGACATCTACGAGCAGTACTTC	CASKFGQDIYEQYF
-	TRBD1	TRBV7-6	TRBJ2-7	TGTGCCAGCAGCTCGCCGGGACAGGGTCGCGAGCAGTACTTC	CASSSPGQGREQYF
-	-	TRBV10-3	TRBJ2-2	TGTGCCATCAGTGAGTCCTCGCCGAACACCGGGGAGCTGTTTTTT	CAISESSPNTGELFF
-	TRBD2	TRBV9	TRBJ2-2	TGTGCCAGCAGCCCGGGACTAGCGGGATGGACCGGGGAGCTGTTTTTT	CASSPGLAGWTGELFF
-	-	TRBV29-1	TRBJ2-1	TGCAGCGTGGATAGCGGCCCGTCAAACAATGAGCAGTTCTTC	CSVDSGPSNNEQFF
-	-	TRBV11-2	TRBJ2-3	TGTGCCAGCAGCTTAGGGGGGTGGACAGATACGCAGTATTTT	CASSLGGWTDTQYF